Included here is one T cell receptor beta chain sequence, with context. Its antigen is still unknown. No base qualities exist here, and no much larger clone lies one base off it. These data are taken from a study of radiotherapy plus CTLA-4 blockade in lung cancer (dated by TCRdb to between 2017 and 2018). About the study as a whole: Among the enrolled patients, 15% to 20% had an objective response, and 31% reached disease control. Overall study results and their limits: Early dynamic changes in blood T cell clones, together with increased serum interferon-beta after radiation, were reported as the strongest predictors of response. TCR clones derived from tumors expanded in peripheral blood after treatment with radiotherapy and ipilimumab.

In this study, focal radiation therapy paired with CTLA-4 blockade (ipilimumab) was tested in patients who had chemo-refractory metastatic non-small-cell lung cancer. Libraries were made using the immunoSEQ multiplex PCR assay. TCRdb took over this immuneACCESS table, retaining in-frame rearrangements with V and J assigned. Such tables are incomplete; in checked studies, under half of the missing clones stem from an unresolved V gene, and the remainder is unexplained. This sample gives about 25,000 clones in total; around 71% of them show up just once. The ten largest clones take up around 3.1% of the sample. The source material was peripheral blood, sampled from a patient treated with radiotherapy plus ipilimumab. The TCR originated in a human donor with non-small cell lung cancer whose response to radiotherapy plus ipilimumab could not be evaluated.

The CDR3 region has the sequence CARSDKTSREGEKLFF. The DNA sequence is as follows: TGTGCCAGAAGCGACAAAACCTCTAGGGAGGGTGAAAAACTGTTTTTT. Recombination linked TRBV5-3 to TRBJ1-4; the D gene lacks a confident call. TRBV5-3 is annotated as an ORF whose role is uncertain. V lost 4 bases and J lost 7 bases; the stretch between them is 20 bases long. The CDR3 sequence holds 16 residues, the cysteine and phenylalanine included. Just CDR3 DNA is preserved here, 48 bases in frame from base 1.